This T cell receptor beta chain was identified in a study of shared clonotypes between healthy human individuals. Clones were sequenced by immunoSEQ multiplex PCR, and TCRdb holds only the in-frame ones, with some missing. Of about 2.4 million clones listed, under 95% are singletons. The CDR3 sequence is 13 residues long. CDR1 and CDR2 from the germline V gene are MNHEY and SMNVEV (reference sequence). Trimming cost V 6 bases and J 4 bases, with 12 bases left between them. This TCR came from a man in his late teens or twenties in good health. Some clones in this sample may be carry-over from other donors' samples. The genes are TRBV27 and TRBJ1-1; D is ambiguous. Sequences were obtained from naive CD4+ T cells from PBMCs. The subset is: CD45RA+ positively selected. CDR3 nucleotide sequence: TGTGCCAGCAGGAGAGGAGGCAGCACTGAAGCTTTCTTT. It yields the protein CASRRGGSTEAFF.